The clone carrying this T cell receptor (beta chain) has only a few counts. The antigen is undetermined. The V and J ends lost 2 bases and 3 bases, in that order; junction bases with no gene match: 10. The CDR3 is made up of 16 amino acids. Looked up from germline, CDR1 is SGHNT and CDR2 is YYREEE (reference sequence). TCRB transcripts that were expressed got sequenced, as all of the isolated RNA had been reverse transcribed. Assay used: immunoSEQ multiplex PCR; TCRdb lists only in-frame clones, some missing. The sample holds a few hundred thousand clones, roughly 17% seen once. The sample comes from a study of beta chain features in type 1 diabetes. Study outcomes and limitations: When cDNA is sequenced, cells with high TCR expression could be over-represented. TCRB CDR3s from Type 1 diabetes patients were moderately but significantly shorter in all four CD4+ subsets. Healthy donors had naive, central memory and Treg TCRB repertoires that appeared less similar than those seen among patients.

The origin of this receptor is a man aged 25-45 years with type 1 diabetes. The specimen sequenced was naive CD4+ T cells from blood. The V and J genes are TRBV5-4 and TRBJ2-5, with 7 nucleotides matching TRBD2. CDR3 sequence: CASSLGGLAAKETQYF. As DNA, the CDR3 is TGTGCCAGCAGCTTAGGCGGTCTAGCGGCGAAAGAGACCCAGTACTTC.